Described below is a single T cell receptor (beta chain) sequence and its context. The CDR3 contains 13 residues. This sample was included in a study of blood T cell repertoires in COVID-19. In the study overall: There were acute and convalescent COVID-19 samples, and they came from the United States, Italy and Spain. Nucleic acid was either cDNA or gDNA, and it came from T cells, B-cell-depleted T cells, or PBMCs.

In the authors' workflow: Estimation of nucleated cell counts relied on the amplification of reference gene primers. Measured with immunoSEQ multiplex PCR; TCRdb has only the in-frame clones, and not every one. Clonal size and the V and J genes are those of that table, whereas D and trimming came from the DNA. Of 120,000 or so clones listed, nearly 90% were seen once; the top ten hold approximately 1.1%. This receptor was taken from an elderly woman with acute or convalescent COVID-19. The V call is TRBV7-5, the J call TRBJ2-2; the table calls TRBD2, which could not be checked here. TRBV7-5 is classified as a pseudogene. Sequencing used peripheral blood. The CDR3 spells CVRSLSYGGELFF. In DNA, the CDR3 is TGTGTCAGAAGCTTATCCTATGGCGGGGAGCTGTTTTTT.